The 23 T cell receptor beta chains in this list originate from one sample, sequenced in a study of T cells in Graves' hyperthyroidism and ophthalmopathy. The source material, RNA transcripts, was used to amplify TCR beta CDR3 regions. The primer set for the first-round RT-PCR of the TCR CDR3 was HTBI. TCRdb itself ran the multiplex PCR reads through MiXCR, one entry per CDR3 protein. The sample has about 560,000 distinct CDR3 sequences, 15% to 19% seen once; the top ten hold under 7.5%. Source material: blood. These TCRs come from a woman younger than 45 with Graves' hyperthyroidism.

This clonotype was counted a few times. The V gene is TRBV20-1, the J gene TRBJ1-5; 8 nucleotides agree with TRBD1. The CDR3 extends over 14 amino acids. Germline CDR1 is DFQATT and CDR2 is SNEGSKA (reference sequence). Trimming removed 3 bases from V and 1 base from J; junction bases left unmatched: 2. CDR3 residues: CSASWTGSNQPQHF. The CDR3 DNA reads TGCAGTGCTAGCTGGACAGGGAGCAATCAGCCCCAGCATTTT.

This clonotype occurred a few times. This chain uses TRBV6-1 with TRBJ1-1; D is ambiguous. The CDR3 has 13 amino acids. Germline V gene data show CDR1 as MNHNS and CDR2 as SASEGT. V lost 6 bases, J lost 4 bases, and 12 bases lay in between. The CDR3 sequence is CASSAVPSTEAFF. The CDR3 DNA follows: TGTGCCAGCAGCGCCGTACCCAGCACTGAAGCTTTCTTT.

This clonotype has at least ten counts. The chain employs TRBV6-1 and TRBJ2-1; 16 positions agree with TRBD2. The trim removed 8 bases at V and 4 bases at J, leaving 11 bases unmatched. Germline CDR1 MNHNS, CDR2 SASEGT. This CDR3 contains 18 residues. This CDR3 is CASDPGTSGRAGYNEQFF. In nucleotides, the CDR3 is TGTGCCAGCGACCCCGGGACTAGCGGGAGGGCAGGGTACAATGAGCAGTTCTTC.

The table lists this clonotype with a few counts. The chain combines TRBV5-1 with TRBJ2-5; unclear D gene. The ends were cut back, 0 bases at V and 5 bases at J, with 14 bases in the middle. The CDR3 totals 15 residues. Germline V gene lookup returns CDR1 SGHRS and CDR2 YFSETQ. The chain's CDR3 is CASSLGPRAEETQYF. The CDR3 bases are TGCGCCAGCAGCTTGGGACCACGCGCTGAGGAGACCCAGTACTTC.

Ten or more counts support this clonotype. The chain has TRBV28 and TRBJ2-1; D gene ambiguous. Germline assignment: CDR1 MDHEN and CDR2 SYDVKM. The CDR3 totals 16 residues. The V end was cut by 3 bases, the J end by 0 bases, with 12 bases between. CDR3 in DNA: TGTGCCAGCAGTTTGATTGGAGCGTTCTCCTACAATGAGCAGTTCTTC. It specifies CASSLIGAFSYNEQFF. Full variable domain (outside the CDR3, taken from reference TRBV28 and TRBJ2-1): DVKVTQSSRYLVKRTGEKVFLECVQDMDHENMFWYRQDPGLGLRLIYFSYDVKMKEKGDIPEGYSVSREKKERFSLILESASTNQTSMYLCASSLIGAFSYNEQFFGPGTRLTVL.

This sequence joins TRBV19 and TRBJ1-5, with D uncertain. The V end lost 3 bases, the J end lost 2 bases, and 8 bases lay between the germline ends. The CDR3 is 14 residues long. Germline CDR1 LNHDA, CDR2 SQIVND (reference sequence). The CDR3 region is CASSMVRGNQPQHF. The CDR3 bases are TGTGCCAGTAGTATGGTGAGGGGCAATCAGCCCCAGCATTTT. The full variable domain, rest sourced from reference TRBV19 and TRBJ1-5, is DGGITQSPKYLFRKEGQNVTLSCEQNLNHDAMYWYRQDPGQGLRLIYYSQIVNDFQKGDIAEGYSVSREKKESFPLTVTSAQKNPTAFYLCASSMVRGNQPQHFGDGTRLSIL.

This clonotype was seen at least ten times. V usage is TRBV9 and J usage is TRBJ2-2; no definite D call. Between the trimmed V and J ends, which lost 4 bases and 0 bases, there was a span of 10 bases. Germline V gene lookup returns CDR1 SGDLS and CDR2 YYNGEE. The CDR3 spans 15 residues. This CDR3 is CASSIGRSNTGELFF. The CDR3 coding sequence is TGTGCCAGCAGCATCGGACGGTCGAACACCGGGGAGCTGTTTTTT.

V usage is TRBV7-3 and J usage is TRBJ2-7, with D uncertain. Per germline, CDR1 SGHTA and CDR2 FQGTGA. CDR3 length: 14 residues. Trimming removed 3 bases at V and 5 bases at J, with 14 bases between. CDR3 protein: CASSLPGPSHEQYF. The CDR3 nucleotides read TGTGCCAGCAGCTTGCCGGGCCCAAGCCACGAGCAGTACTTC.

J is TRBJ2-3 and V is TRBV18; D remains unclear. V gave up 2 bases and J gave up 3 bases, with 12 bases separating them. The CDR3 has 15 amino acids. The germline V gene encodes CDR1 KGHSH and CDR2 LQKENI. CDR3 in amino acids: CASSPGFAVTDTQYF. In DNA, the CDR3 is TGTGCCAGCTCACCAGGTTTTGCGGTAACAGATACGCAGTATTTT.

This clonotype has at least ten counts. V and J are TRBV7-3 and TRBJ2-3; the D gene is possibly TRBD1 (6 bases). Germline CDR1 is SGHTA and CDR2 is FQGTGA. The length of the CDR3 is 17 residues. V was trimmed by 5 bases and J by 4 bases, leaving 22 bases between them. CDR3 sequence reads: CASSKRGGPEVSDTQYF. DNA of the CDR3: TGTGCCAGCAGCAAACGAGGGGGACCGGAGGTGTCAGATACGCAGTATTTT.

The chain carries TRBV18 and TRBJ1-4; D gene unclear. The CDR3 consists of 17 residues. Looked up from germline, CDR1 is KGHSH and CDR2 is LQKENI. V lost 3 bases and J lost 2, with 16 bases in between. This chain's CDR3 is CASSPFERVRTNEKLFF. CDR3 nucleotide sequence: TGTGCCAGCTCACCCTTTGAAAGGGTCAGGACTAATGAAAAACTGTTTTTT.

The J gene is TRBJ2-1, the V gene TRBV20-1; TRBD2 might be the D (6 bases). The CDR3 has 13 amino acids. The V gene's germline CDR1 is DFQATT and CDR2 SNEGSKA (reference sequence). V was trimmed by 0 bases and J by 7 bases, leaving 10 bases between them. The CDR3 DNA reads TGCAGTGCTAGAGATCCCCTAGCGAATGAGCAGTTCTTC. The encoded protein is CSARDPLANEQFF.

This clonotype was counted at least ten times. V gene TRBV30 combines with J gene TRBJ2-3, with D possibly being TRBD2 (5 bases). There are 14 residues in the CDR3. The germline gives CDR1 GTSNPN, CDR2 SVGIG (reference sequence). The V end lost 2 bases, the J end lost 0 bases, and 9 bases lay between the germline ends. The CDR3 DNA sequence: TGTGCCTGGAGTCAGCGGATCAGCACAGATACGCAGTATTTT. Translating it yields CAWSQRISTDTQYF. The complete variable domain, with remaining parts taken from reference TRBV30 and TRBJ2-3, reads SQTIHQWPATLVQPVGSPLSLECTVEGTSNPNLYWYRQAAGRGLQLLFYSVGIGQISSEVPQNLSASRPQDRQFILSSKKLLLSDSGFYLCAWSQRISTDTQYFGPGTRLTVL.

This clonotype was seen repeatedly, ten times or more. The CDR3 spells CASSRQGYYEQYF. The CDR3 DNA follows: TGTGCCAGCAGTCGGCAGGGATACTACGAGCAGTACTTC. V is TRBV6-1 and J is TRBJ2-7, with D perhaps TRBD1 (5 bases). The V and J ends lost 5 bases and 3 bases respectively, with 11 bases between them. This CDR3 region has 13 residues. The germline gives CDR1 MNHNS, CDR2 SASEGT.

The J gene is TRBJ2-7, the V gene TRBV5-1, with TRBD1 matching 8 bases. The J segment lost 5 bases and the V segment lost 3 bases, leaving 4 bases of the junction unmatched. CDR1 SGHRS and CDR2 YFSETQ come from the germline V gene. The CDR3 sequence is 13 residues long. The CDR3 sequence is CASSWQGAHEQYF. In DNA, the CDR3 is TGCGCCAGCAGCTGGCAGGGGGCCCACGAGCAGTACTTC.

The rearrangement joins TRBV20-1 to TRBJ2-1, with 8 nucleotides matching TRBD2. The CDR3 is 15 residues long. V shed 6 bases, J shed 3 bases, and the junction held 10 bases outside the gene matches. The germline gives CDR1 DFQATT, CDR2 SNEGSKA (reference sequence). The CDR3 DNA reads as TGCAGTGCCACCCGGACTAGCTCGGTCTACAATGAGCAGTTCTTC. Its protein is CSATRTSSVYNEQFF.

This clonotype was found many times. The chain uses TRBV20-1 and TRBJ2-2; maybe TRBD2 (6 bases). CDR1 is DFQATT and CDR2 is SNEGSKA in the germline V gene (reference sequence). The CDR3 totals 14 residues. Trimming removed 5 bases from V and 1 base from J, with 11 bases in between. The CDR3 coding sequence is TGCAGTGCTCCGCGGCGGGAGAACACCGGGGAGCTGTTTTTT. This translates into CSAPRRENTGELFF.

About this clonotype itself: This may be a read error: a much more frequent sequence differs by one nucleotide. The CDR3 carries no conserved terminal phenylalanine or tryptophan, so it likely arises from a read error. V gene TRBV2 combines with J gene TRBJ2-1; the match to TRBD2 covers 9 bases. Looked up from germline, CDR1 is SNHLY and CDR2 is FYNNEI. V shed 8 bases, J shed 4 bases, and the junction held 9 bases outside the gene matches. The CDR3 length is 15 residues. CDR3: CASVGRTSVYNEQFL. In nucleotides, the CDR3 is TGTGCCAGCGTGGGGAGGACTAGCGTATACAATGAGCAGTTCCTC.

There are many counts of this clonotype. The gene calls are TRBV20-1 and TRBJ1-5, with a possible D match to TRBD1 (6 bases). V lost 3 bases and J 1 base, leaving 13 bases between the germline ends. CDR3 length: 15 amino acids. The V gene's germline CDR1 is DFQATT and CDR2 SNEGSKA (reference sequence). The CDR3 sequence: CSASSGQRSNQPQHF. Written as DNA, the CDR3 is TGCAGTGCTAGTTCTGGACAGCGAAGCAATCAGCCCCAGCATTTT.

The chain carries TRBV13 and TRBJ1-2, with D hard to call. V gave up 6 bases and J gave up 6 bases, with 14 bases separating them. The CDR3 runs to 13 residues. CDR1 is PRHDT and CDR2 is FYEKMQ in the germline V gene (reference sequence). The CDR3 DNA is TGTGCCAGCAGTGAAGGACTACGGGATGGCTACACCTTC. Translation gives CASSEGLRDGYTF.

This clonotype was seen ten or more times. This rearrangement joins TRBV3-1 to TRBJ2-7; possibly TRBD2 for D (6 bases). CDR3 size: 15 residues. The germline V and J ends were trimmed by 1 base and 2 bases, with 12 bases remaining between them. CDR1 LGHDT and CDR2 YNNKEL come from the germline V gene (reference sequence). CDR3 residues: CASSQGSSVPYEQYF. The CDR3 DNA is TGTGCCAGCAGCCAAGGTTCTAGCGTCCCCTACGAGCAGTACTTC.

In this sample, this clonotype turned up many times. CDR3 nucleotides: TGCAGTGCTAGAGATTCGTCAGGGCTTGGGAGTCAGCCCCAGCATTTT. This encodes CSARDSSGLGSQPQHF. The chain carries TRBV20-1 and TRBJ1-5; TRBD1 is a possible D gene (5 bases). V lost 0 bases to trimming and J lost 6 bases, with 18 bases between them. Germline CDR1 reads DFQATT; CDR2 reads SNEGSKA (reference sequence). CDR3 length equals 16 residues.

The chain employs TRBV27 and TRBJ2-2; possibly TRBD2 for D (6 bases). With 8 bases removed from V and 7 bases from J, the gap between germline ends came to 14 bases. There are 13 residues in the CDR3. The germline gives CDR1 MNHEY, CDR2 SMNVEV (reference sequence). CDR3 nucleotide sequence: TGTGCCAGCGGGACTTCCTATTTCGGGGAGCTGTTTTTT. This codes for CASGTSYFGELFF.